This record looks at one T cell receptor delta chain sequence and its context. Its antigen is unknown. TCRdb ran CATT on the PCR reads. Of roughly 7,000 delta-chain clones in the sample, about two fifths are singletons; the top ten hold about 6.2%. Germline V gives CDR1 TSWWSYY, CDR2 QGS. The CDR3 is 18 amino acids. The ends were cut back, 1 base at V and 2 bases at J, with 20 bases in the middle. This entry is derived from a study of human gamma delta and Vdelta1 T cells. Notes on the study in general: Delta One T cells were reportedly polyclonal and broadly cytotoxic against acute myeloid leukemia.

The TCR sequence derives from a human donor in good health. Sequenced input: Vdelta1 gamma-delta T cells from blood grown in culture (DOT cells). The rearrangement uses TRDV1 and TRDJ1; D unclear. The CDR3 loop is CALGEPARGPSTTDKLIF. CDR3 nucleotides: TGTGCTCTTGGGGAACCTGCACGGGGTCCGTCAACGACCGATAAACTCATCTTT.